This T cell receptor (beta chain) was profiled in a study of cytomegalovirus exposure and HLA in healthy donors. The CDR3 spans 16 residues. V lost 2 bases and J 0 bases, leaving 8 bases between the germline ends. Per germline, CDR1 MNHNY and CDR2 SVGAGI (reference sequence). The PCR used 60 Vbeta and 13 Jbeta primers. The method was immunoSEQ multiplex PCR; TCRdb's version includes in-frame clones alone and lacks a portion of them. The top ten hold roughly 2% of the sample, which has roughly 290,000 clones, about 90% seen once. The sequenced material came from PBMCs. This receptor was obtained from a woman under 30 in good health and CMV-seronegative. The V gene is TRBV6-6, the J gene TRBJ1-6; D is unclear. The CDR3 here is CASSYESHSYNSPLHF. As DNA, the CDR3 is TGTGCCAGCAGTTACGAGAGCCACTCCTATAATTCACCCCTCCACTTT.